Included here is one TCR beta chain sequence, with context. What it recognizes is unknown. The table came from immunoSEQ multiplex PCR; TCRdb's copy has only in-frame clones and leaves some out. The table has around 47,000 clones, 70% to 90% seen once. The data stem from a study of OX40 agonist ivuxolimab in advanced cancers. Background on the study: Melanoma, hepatocellular carcinoma, head and neck or renal cell cancer occurred in dose-escalation patients. Three patients, one with hepatocellular carcinoma and two with cutaneous melanoma, achieved partial responses.

Points from the study as a whole: Low normalized T-cell clonal expansion also characterized some of the nonresponders.

CDR3 length: 15 amino acids. V shed 2 bases and J shed 1 base, with 10 bases lying between them. Germline lookup yields CDR1 SGHNT and CDR2 YENEEA. The source material was CD4+ or CD8+ T cells sorted from blood, sampled in a trial of the OX40 agonist ivuxolimab. The clonotype was recovered from an adult with an advanced solid tumor such as melanoma, head and neck, liver or kidney cancer. This chain connects TRBV11-3 to TRBJ2-3, with D possibly called TRBD1 or TRBD2 (6 bases each). The CDR3 DNA is TGTGCCAGCAGCTTAATGGGGGGCGGCACAGATACGCAGTATTTT. Its protein product is CASSLMGGGTDTQYF.